One and the same sample provided the 17 T cell receptor beta chains below, sequenced in a study of shared T cell receptors in the human thymus. The protocol was immunoSEQ multiplex PCR, while the TCRdb copy is restricted to in-frame clones and leaves out a portion. The table records fewer than 700,000 clones, 70% to 90% of them present only once. The sample was also linked to a second study, of human thymus T cells.

Sequenced material: thymocytes. The source of these receptors is a boy in the first two years of life with a congenital heart defect.

The chain employs TRBV12-5 and TRBJ1-2; the D gene is possibly TRBD1 (6 bases). Germline V gene lookup returns CDR1 LGHNT and CDR2 FRNRAP. The CDR3 is made up of 15 amino acids. V was pared by 2 bases and J by 6 bases, with 16 bases between. CDR3 region: CASGLISHTGNGYTF. DNA of the CDR3: TGTGCTAGTGGTTTGATTTCCCACACAGGGAATGGCTACACCTTC.

In its sample, this clone was seen once. The gene calls are TRBV23-1 and TRBJ2-7; D might be TRBD2 (6 bases). TRBV23-1 is an ORF, and what it does is uncertain. The CDR3 runs to 15 residues. The V gene lost 2 bases and the J gene lost 5 bases, with 16 bases spanning the gap. The CDR3 loop is CASSQRRGSRDEQYF. The CDR3 region has the DNA TGCGCCAGCAGTCAACGGCGGGGTTCTAGAGACGAGCAGTACTTC.

V gene TRBV4-3 combines with J gene TRBJ2-1; 13 bases match TRBD2. Germline V gene sequence: CDR1 LGHNA, CDR2 YSLEER. This CDR3 contains 17 residues. CDR3 in amino acids: CASGTSGKGGSYNEQFF. CDR3 bases: TGCGCTTCCGGGACTAGCGGGAAGGGGGGCTCCTACAATGAGCAGTTCTTC.

The rearrangement links TRBV4-1 to TRBJ1-2, with TRBD1 as a possible D gene (5 bases). The CDR3 spans 12 residues. CDR1 and CDR2 from the germline V gene are MGHRA and YSYEKL. The V gene lost 11 bases and the J gene lost 1 base, with 11 bases spanning the gap. CDR3 DNA: TGCGCCTCCCGGGGGGGTAACTATGGCTACACCTTC. Amino acid sequence: CASRGGNYGYTF.

The chain links TRBV29-1 to TRBJ2-7; a possible D gene is TRBD1 (5 bases). The V gene's germline CDR1 is SQVTM and CDR2 ANQGSEA. With 6 bases removed from V and 7 bases from J, the gap between germline ends came to 13 bases. The CDR3 contains 11 residues. The CDR3: CSVRAQGEQYF. The CDR3 nucleotides read TGCAGCGTCCGGGCCCAGGGTGAGCAGTACTTC.

The V and J genes are TRBV27 and TRBJ2-7; weak D call: TRBD2 (6 bases). Trimming removed 6 bases from V and 3 bases from J, with 18 bases in between. CDR1 is MNHEY, CDR2 SMNVEV, per germline (reference sequence). This CDR3 comprises 15 residues. DNA of the CDR3: TGTGCCAGCAGCCACAAGGGGAGGTCTGACTACGAGCAGTACTTC. Amino acids: CASSHKGRSDYEQYF.

The chain uses TRBV4-2 and TRBJ2-1; 13 bases are a match to TRBD2. The CDR3 consists of 16 residues. Trimming cost V 4 bases and J 2 bases; bases outside gene matches: 2. Germline CDR1 reads LGHNA; CDR2 reads YNFKEQ. For the CDR3, the DNA is TGTGCCAGCAGCCCGGGACTAGCGGGAACCTACAATGAGCAGTTCTTC. This codes for CASSPGLAGTYNEQFF.

The rearrangement uses TRBV7-3 and TRBJ2-1; possible D gene TRBD2, 7 bases. CDR1 SGHTA and CDR2 FQGTGA come from the germline V gene. The V gene lost 5 bases and the J gene lost 2 bases, with 19 bases spanning the gap. The CDR3 is made up of 17 amino acids. Here the CDR3 reads CASSQGGEGRPYNEQFF. The CDR3 bases are TGTGCCAGCAGCCAAGGGGGGGAGGGCCGTCCCTACAATGAGCAGTTCTTC.

The chain links TRBV5-1 to TRBJ2-7, with 8 bases lining up with TRBD1. Germline V CDR1 and CDR2: SGHRS, YFSETQ. This CDR3 spans 14 amino acids. V lost 0 bases, J lost 5 bases, and 4 bases stayed unmatched. The CDR3 DNA is TGCGCCAGCAGCTTGGAGACAGGGGTCAACGAGCAGTACTTC. Amino acid sequence: CASSLETGVNEQYF.

V gene TRBV18 combines with J gene TRBJ1-5, with 10 bases that match TRBD1. The trim removed 4 bases at V and 0 bases at J, leaving 6 bases unmatched. Germline CDR1 reads KGHSH; CDR2 reads LQKENI. CDR3 length: 17 amino acids. This chain's CDR3 is CASSRPGTGDSNQPQHF. CDR3 DNA sequence: TGTGCCAGCTCACGTCCCGGGACAGGGGATAGCAATCAGCCCCAGCATTTT.

The chain links TRBV4-1 to TRBJ1-1; 9 positions agree with TRBD1. The CDR3 totals 19 residues. Germline-derived CDR1 and CDR2 are MGHRA and YSYEKL. V lost 0 bases and J lost 0; bases outside the gene matches: 11. DNA of the CDR3: TGCGCCAGCAGCCAAGATTGGGACAGGGCGTCAGAGATGAACACTGAAGCTTTCTTT. Amino acid sequence: CASSQDWDRASEMNTEAFF.

The chain joins TRBV25-1 to TRBJ2-7; TRBD1 agrees at 7 bases. This CDR3 spans 14 amino acids. Germline values: CDR1 MGHDK, CDR2 SYGVNS. V lost 2 bases, J lost 2 bases, and 3 bases stayed unmatched. CDR3 loop: CASSEGDRTYEQYF. The CDR3 bases are TGTGCCAGCAGTGAAGGGGACAGAACCTACGAGCAGTACTTC.

J is TRBJ1-4 and V is TRBV18; D call uncertain. From germline, CDR1 is KGHSH and CDR2 LQKENI. The CDR3 runs to 14 residues. Trimming pared 3 bases from V and 4 bases from J, leaving 9 bases between. The CDR3 nucleotides read TGTGCCAGCTCACCGGCAGATGATAATGAAAAACTGTTTTTT. Translated, it gives CASSPADDNEKLFF.

The rearrangement joins TRBV30 to TRBJ2-7; D may be TRBD1 (6 bases). V lost 1 base to trimming and J lost 3 bases, with 25 bases between them. The CDR3 contains 18 residues. Germline CDR1 and CDR2: GTSNPN and SVGIG (reference sequence). CDR3 sequence: CAWSGYHREIALLYEQYF. The CDR3 DNA is TGTGCCTGGAGTGGGTACCACAGGGAGATTGCCCTTCTCTACGAGCAGTACTTC.

This chain connects TRBV28 to TRBJ2-7; TRBD2 aligns across 8 bases. This CDR3 is built from 17 residues. The V and J ends lost 2 bases and 4 bases, in that order; junction bases with no gene match: 13. The germline V gene has CDR1 MDHEN and CDR2 SYDVKM. The CDR3: CASSLAGGSGSKYEQYF. CDR3 DNA: TGTGCCAGCAGTTTAGCCGGGGGGAGCGGGAGTAAGTACGAGCAGTACTTC.

This chain joins TRBV10-3 and TRBJ1-1, with 8 bases aligning to TRBD1. The germline V gene encodes CDR1 ENHRY and CDR2 SYGVKD. After removal of 7 bases from V and 3 bases from J, the junction contained 10 bases not matched to a gene. This CDR3 is built from 15 residues. The CDR3 nucleotides are TGTGCCATCAAGCAGGGGGCTGGATCGGACACTGAAGCTTTCTTT. Its translation: CAIKQGAGSDTEAFF.

This chain links TRBV19 with TRBJ2-2, with 7 nucleotides matching TRBD1. Unmatched junction bases numbered 7, after V lost 6 bases and J lost 3 bases. Germline assignment: CDR1 LNHDA and CDR2 SQIVND (reference sequence). The CDR3 is made up of 15 amino acids. The CDR3 spells CASRRQGDDTGELFF. The CDR3 bases are TGTGCCAGTAGACGACAGGGTGATGACACCGGGGAGCTGTTTTTT.